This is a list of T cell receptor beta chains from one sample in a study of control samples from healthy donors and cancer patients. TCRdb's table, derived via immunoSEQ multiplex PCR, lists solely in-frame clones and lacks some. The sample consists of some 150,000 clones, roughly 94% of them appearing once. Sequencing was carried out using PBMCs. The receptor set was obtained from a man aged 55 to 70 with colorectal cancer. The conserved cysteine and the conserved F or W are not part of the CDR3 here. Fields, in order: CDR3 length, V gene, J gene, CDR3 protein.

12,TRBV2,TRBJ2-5,ASKNGPSQETQY
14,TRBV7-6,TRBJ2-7,ASSSVFGADGYEQY
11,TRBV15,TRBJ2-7,ATSPVRSYEQY
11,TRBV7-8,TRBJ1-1,ASSLGGDTEAF
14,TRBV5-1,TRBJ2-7,ASSLVGQGGSYEQY
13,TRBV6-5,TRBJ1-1,ASSPAEVMDTEAF
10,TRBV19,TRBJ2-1,ASSARRNEQF
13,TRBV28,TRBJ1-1,ASSLWAVKDTEAF
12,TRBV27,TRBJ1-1,ASSLMRGATEAF
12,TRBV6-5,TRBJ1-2,ASSQGDRVRGYT
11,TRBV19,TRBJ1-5,ASTLTGDQPQH
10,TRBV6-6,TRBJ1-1,ASCQGNTEAF
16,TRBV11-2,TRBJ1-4,ASSWGTGVWETNEKLF
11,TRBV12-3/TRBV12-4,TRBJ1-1,ASSGGKNTEAF
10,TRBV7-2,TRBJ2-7,ASSLGLGEQY
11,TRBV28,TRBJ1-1,ASSLGGHTEAF
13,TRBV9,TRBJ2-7,ASSVGSGGSYEQY
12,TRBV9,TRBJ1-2,ASSPGQGLGGYT
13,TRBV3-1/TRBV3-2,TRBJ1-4,ASSQSTGEGEKLF
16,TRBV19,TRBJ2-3,ASSLRTSGGATTDTQY
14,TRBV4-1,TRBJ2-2,ASSQRAGGDTGELF
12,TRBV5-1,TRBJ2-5,ASSLTSGEVTQY
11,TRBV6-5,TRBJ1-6,ASGQGPNSPLH
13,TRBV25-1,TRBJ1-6,ASSEGGSVPSPLH
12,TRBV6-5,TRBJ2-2,ASSLRGNTGELF
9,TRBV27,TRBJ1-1,ASRMNTEAF
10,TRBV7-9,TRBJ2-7,ASSLGSYEQY
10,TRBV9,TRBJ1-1,ASSRPNTEAF
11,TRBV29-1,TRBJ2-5,SVEGREGETQY
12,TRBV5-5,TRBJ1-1,ASSLSNKHYEAF
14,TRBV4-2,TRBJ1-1,ASSPEIQGARAEAF
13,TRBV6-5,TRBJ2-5,ASSYIGRGEETQY
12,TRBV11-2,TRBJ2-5,ASSSYRVRETQY
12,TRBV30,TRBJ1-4,AWSVLQGGEKLF
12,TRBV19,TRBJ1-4,ASSHQGGGEKLF
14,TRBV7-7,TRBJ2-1,ASSLGGASSYNEQF
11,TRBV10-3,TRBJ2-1,AISGQQDNEQF
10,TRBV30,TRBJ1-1,AWGRGHTEAF
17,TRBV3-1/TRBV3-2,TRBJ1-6,ASSQEERPRTAYNSPLH
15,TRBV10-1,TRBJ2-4,ASSGIAGAMAKNIQY
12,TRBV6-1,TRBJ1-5,ASSEAWGNQPQH